The rows below give T cell receptor beta chains drawn from one sample of a study of T-cell reconstitution after alpha-beta-depleted transplantation in children. TCRdb passed the PCR reads through MiXCR, listing each CDR3 protein once. The sample lists a few hundred thousand distinct CDR3 sequences, 18% seen once, with 2.5% to 4% in the top ten. This sample comprised PBMCs from the stem cell graft donor, obtained from the stem cell graft. These receptors were taken from a human donor who donated a stem cell graft to a child with acute lymphoblastic leukemia. Both conserved end residues are part of each CDR3.

TRBJ2-5,TRBV5-5,CASSLVWGRETQYF
TRBJ1-5,TRBV20-1,CSALYSRVTDQPQHF
TRBJ1-1,TRBV3-1,CASSQGSTSTEAFF
TRBJ1-4,TRBV7-9,CASSSTGTGAEKLFF
TRBJ2-3,TRBV19,CASSGAGVTDTQYF
TRBJ2-4,TRBV14,CASSQVGIPRAKNIQYF
TRBJ2-2,TRBV7-9,CASSLGGEIDTGELFF
TRBJ2-7,TRBV5-1,CASSTLAGLAYEQYF
TRBJ1-2,TRBV5-1,CASSVGEAPDYTF
TRBJ2-7,TRBV20-1,CSARVLVRESLAYEQYF
TRBJ2-7,TRBV5-5,CASSARGEQYF